A selection of T cell receptor beta chains follows, all from one sample in a study of blood T cell repertoires in COVID-19. Clones were read by immunoSEQ multiplex PCR, and TCRdb kept only the in-frame ones, dropping some. This sample has roughly 390,000 clones, with around 87% found just once. The sample comprised peripheral blood. Receptors originate from a woman in her twenties or thirties with COVID-19, enrolled during active disease. The CDR3 runs from the conserved cysteine through the conserved F or W. A D gene is named only where the DNA matches it firmly. Clone sizes are given selectively: once, few, many, or a class where the clone is expanded.

TRBD1 TRBJ2-3 TRBV24-1 . TGTGCCACCAGTGATTCGCCGGGACAGGGGACAGATACGCAGTATTTT CATSDSPGQGTDTQYF
TRBD1 TRBJ2-2 TRBV3-1/TRBV3-2 . TGTGCCAGCAGCCCTCGGACAGGGGCGAACACCGGGGAGCTGTTTTTT CASSPRTGANTGELFF
. TRBJ2-5 TRBV28 . TGTGCCAGCAGTCCAAGGACAACGGAGACCCAGTACTTC CASSPRTTETQYF
. TRBJ1-1 TRBV28 . TGTGCCAGCAGTCGTAGGGGGGAAGCTTTCTTT CASSRRGEAFF
. TRBJ2-7 TRBV7-9 . TGTGCCAGCAGCTTAGGCAGTTCGGGCTACGAGCAGTACTTC CASSLGSSGYEQYF
TRBD1 TRBJ1-4 TRBV27 . TGTGCCAGCACTCCACAGGACAGGGGAGGAGAAAAACTGTTTTTT CASTPQDRGGEKLFF
. TRBJ2-1 TRBV20-1 . TGCAGTGCTAGTCGGGACTCCTCCTACAATGAGCAGTTCTTC CSASRDSSYNEQFF
TRBD2 TRBJ2-3 TRBV4-1 . TGCGCCAGCAGCCAGGGATTCCGGGGGGGCGATACGCAGTATTTT CASSQGFRGGDTQYF
. TRBJ2-7 TRBV4-1 . TGCGCCAGCAGCCAAGAGACGGGTCCAGGGCACATTAGCTACGAGCAGTACTTC CASSQETGPGHISYEQYF
TRBD1 TRBJ1-6 TRBV30 once TGTGCCTGGGACGGTGTTGGGACAGAAGATTCACCCCTCCACTTT CAWDGVGTEDSPLHF
. TRBJ1-6 TRBV5-1 . TGCGCCAGCAGCTTACAGGGTAGCTCACCCCTCCACTTT CASSLQGSSPLHF
. TRBJ1-1 TRBV30 . TGTGCCTGGAGTGGTGGCGGCACTGAAGCTTTCTTT CAWSGGGTEAFF
. TRBJ1-1 TRBV2 few TGTGCCAGCAGTGAGGGAAGGGGGAACACTGAAGCTTTCTTT CASSEGRGNTEAFF
. TRBJ1-5 TRBV12-3/TRBV12-4 . TGTGCCAGCCGGTCGGGGAGCCAGCCCCAGCATTTT CASRSGSQPQHF